The subject of this entry is one T cell receptor beta chain. The CDR3 has 13 residues. Germline CDR1 LNHDA, CDR2 SQIVND (reference sequence). Trimming stripped 3 bases from V and 7 bases from J, with 12 bases between. These data belong to a study of blood T cell repertoires in COVID-19. The wider study: Sites across the United States, Italy and Spain contributed samples from acute and convalescent COVID-19. In each case, the material was cDNA or gDNA derived from T cells, B-cell-depleted T cells, or PBMCs.

Clinical history as reported by participants underpinned cohort assignment. All exposed participants met a person with COVID-19 within 2 weeks before entering the study. Libraries were prepared by immunoSEQ multiplex PCR; TCRdb keeps only in-frame clonotypes and omits some of them. The repertoire holds a few hundred thousand clones, with approximately 88% as singletons. The rearrangement uses TRBV19 and TRBJ1-2; D is undetermined. Sample: PBMCs or T cells enriched from blood (not recorded which). The receptor comes from a woman aged 35 to 49 who had been exposed to COVID-19. CDR3 DNA: TGTGCCAGTAGTATTCGAGGGCCTAGTGGCTACACCTTC. Translated, it gives CASSIRGPSGYTF.